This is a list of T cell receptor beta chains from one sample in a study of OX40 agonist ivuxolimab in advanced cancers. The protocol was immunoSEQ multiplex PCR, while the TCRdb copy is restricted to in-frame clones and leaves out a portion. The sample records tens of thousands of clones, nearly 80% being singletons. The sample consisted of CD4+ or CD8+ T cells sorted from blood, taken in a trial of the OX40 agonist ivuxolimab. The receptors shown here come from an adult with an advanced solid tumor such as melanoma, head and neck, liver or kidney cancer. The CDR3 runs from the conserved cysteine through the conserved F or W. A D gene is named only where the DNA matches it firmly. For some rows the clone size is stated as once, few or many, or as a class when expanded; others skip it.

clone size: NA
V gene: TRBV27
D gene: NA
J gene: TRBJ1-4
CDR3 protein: CASSVRVREKLFF
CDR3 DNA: TGTGCCAGCAGTGTCAGAGTCAGGGAAAAACTGTTTTTT

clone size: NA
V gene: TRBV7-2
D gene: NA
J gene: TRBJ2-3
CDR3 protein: CASTAVGTGLTDTQYF
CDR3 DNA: TGTGCCAGCACCGCGGTTGGGACGGGCCTCACAGATACGCAGTATTTT

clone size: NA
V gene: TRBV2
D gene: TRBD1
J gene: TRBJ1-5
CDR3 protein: CASRTTRDRGHQPQHF
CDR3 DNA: TGTGCCAGCAGGACAACCCGGGACAGGGGGCATCAGCCCCAGCATTTT

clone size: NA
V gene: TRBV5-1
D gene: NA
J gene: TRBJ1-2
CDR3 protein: CASSLDWGGSHYGYTF
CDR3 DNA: TGCGCCAGCAGCTTGGACTGGGGGGGGTCCCACTATGGCTACACCTTC

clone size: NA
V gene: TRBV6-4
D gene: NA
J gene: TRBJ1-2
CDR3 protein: CASSDAGFYGYTF
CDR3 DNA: TGTGCCAGCAGTGACGCGGGATTCTATGGCTACACCTTC

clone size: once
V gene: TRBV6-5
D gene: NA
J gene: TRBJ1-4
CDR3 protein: CASSYRREKYKLFF
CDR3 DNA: TGTGCCAGCAGTTACCGGAGAGAAAAGTATAAACTGTTTTTT

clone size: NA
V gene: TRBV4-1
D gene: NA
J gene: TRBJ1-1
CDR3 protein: CASSKSPGGTNTEAFF
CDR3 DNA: TGCGCCAGCAGCAAATCCCCAGGCGGGACGAACACTGAAGCTTTCTTT

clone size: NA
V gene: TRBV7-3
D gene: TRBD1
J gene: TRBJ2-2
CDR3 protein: CASSLALPGQGTGELFF
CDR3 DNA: TGTGCCAGCAGCTTAGCCCTGCCGGGACAGGGAACCGGGGAGCTGTTTTTT

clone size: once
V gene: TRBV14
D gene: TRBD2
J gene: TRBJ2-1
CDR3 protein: CASSPRTSGIHEQFF
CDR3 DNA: TGTGCCAGCAGCCCGAGGACTAGCGGGATCCATGAGCAGTTCTTC

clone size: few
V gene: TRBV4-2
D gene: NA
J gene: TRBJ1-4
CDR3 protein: CASSQDLLTGYGKLFF
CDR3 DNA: TGTGCCAGCAGCCAAGATCTTTTAACAGGGTACGGAAAACTGTTTTTT

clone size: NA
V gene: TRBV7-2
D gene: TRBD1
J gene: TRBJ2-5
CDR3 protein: CASSPQTGGQAQETQYF
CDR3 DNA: TGTGCCAGCAGCCCGCAGACAGGGGGGCAGGCTCAAGAGACCCAGTACTTC

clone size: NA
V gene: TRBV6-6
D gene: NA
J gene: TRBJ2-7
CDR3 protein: CASSFPTPGSGEQYF
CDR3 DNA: TGTGCCAGCAGTTTTCCTACCCCAGGTTCCGGCGAGCAGTACTTC

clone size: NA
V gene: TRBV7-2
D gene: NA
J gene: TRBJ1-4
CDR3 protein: CASSFFGVEKLFF
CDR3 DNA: TGTGCCAGCAGCTTTTTTGGGGTTGAAAAACTGTTTTTT

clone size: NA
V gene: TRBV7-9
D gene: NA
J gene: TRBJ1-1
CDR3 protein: CASSLAAGSTEAFF
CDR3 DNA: TGTGCCAGCAGCTTAGCGGCGGGCAGCACTGAAGCTTTCTTT

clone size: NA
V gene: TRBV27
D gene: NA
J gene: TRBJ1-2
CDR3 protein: CASSLRQAHYGYTF
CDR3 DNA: TGTGCCAGCAGTTTACGACAGGCTCACTATGGCTACACCTTC

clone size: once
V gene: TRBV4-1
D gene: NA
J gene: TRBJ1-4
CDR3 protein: CASSQEVDEKLFF
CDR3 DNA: TGCGCCAGCAGCCAAGAAGTTGATGAAAAACTGTTTTTT

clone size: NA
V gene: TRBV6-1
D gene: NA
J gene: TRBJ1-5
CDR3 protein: CASSLRAGGNQPQHF
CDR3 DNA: TGTGCCAGCAGCCTTCGGGCAGGAGGCAATCAGCCCCAGCATTTT

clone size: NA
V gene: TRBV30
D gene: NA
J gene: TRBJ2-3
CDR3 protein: CACPKGGADTQYF
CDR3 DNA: TGTGCCTGTCCAAAAGGGGGAGCGGATACGCAGTATTTT

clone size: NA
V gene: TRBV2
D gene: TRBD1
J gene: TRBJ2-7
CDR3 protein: CASSHPQGTGKKDYEQYF
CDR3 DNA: TGTGCCAGCAGTCATCCCCAGGGGACAGGGAAGAAGGATTACGAGCAGTACTTC

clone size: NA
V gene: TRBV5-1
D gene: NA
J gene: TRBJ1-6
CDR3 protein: CASSLTAGNSPLHF
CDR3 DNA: TGCGCCAGCAGCTTGACGGCGGGAAATTCACCCCTCCACTTT

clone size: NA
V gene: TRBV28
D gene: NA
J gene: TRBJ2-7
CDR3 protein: CASLQDHEQYF
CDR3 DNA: TGTGCCAGCCTCCAGGACCACGAGCAGTACTTC

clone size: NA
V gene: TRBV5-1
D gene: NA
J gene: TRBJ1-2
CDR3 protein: CASSPEARGYTF
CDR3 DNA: TGCGCCAGCAGCCCGGAGGCGAGAGGCTACACCTTC

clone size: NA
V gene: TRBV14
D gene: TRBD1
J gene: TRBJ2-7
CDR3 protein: CASSGRQGSRYEQYF
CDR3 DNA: TGTGCCAGCAGCGGTCGACAGGGCTCTCGCTACGAGCAGTACTTC

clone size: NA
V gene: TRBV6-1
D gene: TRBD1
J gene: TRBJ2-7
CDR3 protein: CASTREGQGAREQYF
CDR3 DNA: TGTGCCAGCACCCGAGAGGGACAGGGGGCTCGTGAGCAGTACTTC

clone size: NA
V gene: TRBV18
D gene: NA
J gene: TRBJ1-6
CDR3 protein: CASSRDGEGNSPLHF
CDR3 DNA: TGTGCCAGCTCACGGGACGGGGAGGGCAATTCACCCCTCCACTTT

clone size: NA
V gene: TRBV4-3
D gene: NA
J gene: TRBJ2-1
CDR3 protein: CASSQDSSLAANEQFF
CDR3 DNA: TGCGCCAGCAGCCAAGATTCAAGCCTAGCAGCTAATGAGCAGTTCTTC

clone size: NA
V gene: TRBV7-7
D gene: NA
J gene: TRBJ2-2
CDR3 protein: CASSFGDTGELFF
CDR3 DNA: TGTGCCAGCAGCTTCGGGGACACCGGGGAGCTGTTTTTT

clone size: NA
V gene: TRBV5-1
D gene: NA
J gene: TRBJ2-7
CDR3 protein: CASSLGSLATYEQYF
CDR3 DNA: TGCGCCAGCAGCTTGGGGTCTCTAGCAACGTACGAGCAGTACTTC

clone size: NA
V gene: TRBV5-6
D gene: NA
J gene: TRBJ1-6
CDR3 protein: CASSLADGSSSYNSPLHF
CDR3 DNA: TGTGCCAGCAGCTTAGCGGACGGCTCGAGCTCCTATAATTCACCCCTCCACTTT

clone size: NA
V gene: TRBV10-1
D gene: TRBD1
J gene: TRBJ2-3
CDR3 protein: CASSTGQVSTDTQYF
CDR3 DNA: TGCGCCAGCAGTACGGGACAGGTTAGCACAGATACGCAGTATTTT

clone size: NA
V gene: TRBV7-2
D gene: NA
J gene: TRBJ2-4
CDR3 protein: CASSPSGGIQYF
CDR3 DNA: TGTGCCAGCAGCCCCTCAGGAGGCATTCAGTACTTC

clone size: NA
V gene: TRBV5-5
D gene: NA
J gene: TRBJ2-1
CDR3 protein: CASSLAGAVGSEQFF
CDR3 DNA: TGTGCCAGCAGCTTGGCCGGAGCGGTTGGTAGTGAGCAGTTCTTC

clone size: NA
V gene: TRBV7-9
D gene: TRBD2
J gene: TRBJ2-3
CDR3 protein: CASSLTTSMNTDTQYF
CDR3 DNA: TGTGCCAGCAGCTTAACGACTAGCATGAACACAGATACGCAGTATTTT

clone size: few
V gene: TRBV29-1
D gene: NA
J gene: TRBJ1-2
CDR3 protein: CSAQSQGGFGYGYTF
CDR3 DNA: TGCAGCGCTCAGAGTCAGGGAGGTTTTGGCTATGGCTACACCTTC

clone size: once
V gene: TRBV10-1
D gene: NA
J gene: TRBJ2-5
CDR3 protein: CASSDSGSTETQYF
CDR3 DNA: TGCGCCAGCAGTGATTCAGGGTCCACGGAGACCCAGTACTTC